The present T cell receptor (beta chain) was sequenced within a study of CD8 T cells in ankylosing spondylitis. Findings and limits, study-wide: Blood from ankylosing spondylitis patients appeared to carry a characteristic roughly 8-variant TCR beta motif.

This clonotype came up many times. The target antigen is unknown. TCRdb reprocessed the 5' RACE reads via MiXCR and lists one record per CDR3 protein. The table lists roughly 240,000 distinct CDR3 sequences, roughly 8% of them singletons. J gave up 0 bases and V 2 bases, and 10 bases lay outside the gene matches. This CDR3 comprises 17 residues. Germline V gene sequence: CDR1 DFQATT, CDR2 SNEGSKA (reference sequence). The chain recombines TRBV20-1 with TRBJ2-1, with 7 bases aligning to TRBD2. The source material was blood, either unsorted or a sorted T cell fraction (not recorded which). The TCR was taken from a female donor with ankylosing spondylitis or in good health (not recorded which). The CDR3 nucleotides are TGCAGTGCTAGAAGGCTAGCGGACTATCGCTCCTACAATGAGCAGTTCTTC. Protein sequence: CSARRLADYRSYNEQFF.